These T cell receptor beta chains were read from a single sample in a study of memory B cells and T cells in multiple sclerosis. TCRdb's table, derived via immunoSEQ multiplex PCR, lists solely in-frame clones and lacks some. The sample records around 7,600 clones, roughly 50% being singletons. The sequencing sample was made of memory (CD45RO+) CD8+ T cells from blood. The receptors here all came from a human donor with multiple sclerosis. Each CDR3 is given with its conserved first and last residue. D genes are given only for firm matches. Clone size is given for some rows only: seen once, a few or many times, or a class if the clone is expanded.

TRBV5-1	TRBJ2-1	NA	TRBD2	TGCGCCAGCAGCCCCGGGACTAGTTCGGGCTCCTACAATGAGCAGTTCTTC	CASSPGTSSGSYNEQFF
TRBV9	TRBJ2-7	NA	NA	TGTGCCAGCAGCGGGAGAAGGTCCTACGAGCAGTACTTC	CASSGRRSYEQYF
TRBV30	TRBJ2-6	few	NA	TGTGCCTGGACTGTACCGCCAGGGAATGGGGCCAACGTCCTGACTTTT	CAWTVPPGNGANVLTF
TRBV6-6	TRBJ2-1	NA	TRBD2	TGTGCCAGCAGTTACTCGGGACTAGCGGGCTCTGAGCAGTTCTTC	CASSYSGLAGSEQFF
TRBV6-5	TRBJ2-1	few	NA	TGTGCCAGCACCGTGGGGGCTTACAATGAGCAGTTCTTC	CASTVGAYNEQFF
TRBV27	TRBJ2-2	NA	NA	TGTGCCAGCAGTTCCGCTAGCGGAGGGGGGACCGGGGAGCTGTTTTTT	CASSSASGGGTGELFF
TRBV7-9	TRBJ2-3	once	TRBD2	TGTGCCAGCAGCTCCCCCGGGACGGAGCGGGGGGGCCCAGATACGCAGTATTTT	CASSSPGTERGGPDTQYF
TRBV7-9	TRBJ1-1	NA	NA	TGTGCCAGCAGCCCCCCAGTGAACACTGAAGCTTTCTTT	CASSPPVNTEAFF
TRBV6-9	TRBJ2-7	few	NA	TGTGCCAGCAGTTACGGCGGGGAGCAGTACTTC	CASSYGGEQYF
TRBV27	TRBJ1-5	NA	TRBD1	TGTGCCAGCAGTTACCTGGGACAGCGCAATCAGCCCCAGCATTTT	CASSYLGQRNQPQHF
TRBV6-1	TRBJ2-1	few	TRBD2	TGTGCCAGCAGTGAACTAGCGGGCTCCTACAATGAGCAGTTCTTC	CASSELAGSYNEQFF
TRBV5-4	TRBJ2-7	NA	TRBD2	TGTGCCAGCAGGGGAAAGCGGGGGCGGTCCTACGAGCAGTACTTC	CASRGKRGRSYEQYF
TRBV27	TRBJ2-6	NA	NA	TGTGCCAGCGCACAGGGAGGGCTGGATGGGGCCAACGTCCTGACTTTC	CASAQGGLDGANVLTF
TRBV7-3	TRBJ2-7	NA	NA	TGTGCCAGCAGCCCCGGGGCGCCTGGGGAGGACGAGCAGTACTTC	CASSPGAPGEDEQYF
TRBV10-2	TRBJ2-5	few	TRBD2	TGCGCCAGCAGTGAGTGGACTAGCGGTATCGAGACCCAGTACTTC	CASSEWTSGIETQYF
TRBV18	TRBJ1-2	NA	NA	TGTGCCAGCTCACCACAGTCTAGTAACTATGGCTACACCTTC	CASSPQSSNYGYTF
TRBV7-9	TRBJ2-1	NA	NA	TGTGCCAGCAGCCCAACGAGGGGGGGCTCCTACAATGAGCAGTTCTTC	CASSPTRGGSYNEQFF
TRBV7-3	TRBJ1-1	NA	TRBD1	TGTGCCAGCAGCTTACACAGGGGCGGGGACACTGAAGCTTTCTTT	CASSLHRGGDTEAFF
TRBV6-4	TRBJ2-1	NA	TRBD1	TGTGCCAGCAGTGCGTCGTTCGGGACAGGGAGGTTTGAGTCCTACAATGAGCAGTTCTTC	CASSASFGTGRFESYNEQFF
TRBV29-1	TRBJ2-3	few	TRBD1	TGCAGCGTTGAAGGCGACAGGGACCTAGCCACAGATACGCAGTATTTT	CSVEGDRDLATDTQYF
TRBV10-2	TRBJ2-1	few	NA	TGCGCCAGCAGTCAGGGCTCCGCCGCCTACAATGAGCAGTTCTTC	CASSQGSAAYNEQFF
TRBV21-1	TRBJ2-7	NA	NA	TGTGCCAGCAGCCGACAGGGGCGCGCCGAGCAGTACTTC	CASSRQGRAEQYF
TRBV28	TRBJ2-4	NA	NA	TGTGCCAGCAGTTCACCCGGGACGGGGGAGGTGATTCAGTACTTC	CASSSPGTGEVIQYF